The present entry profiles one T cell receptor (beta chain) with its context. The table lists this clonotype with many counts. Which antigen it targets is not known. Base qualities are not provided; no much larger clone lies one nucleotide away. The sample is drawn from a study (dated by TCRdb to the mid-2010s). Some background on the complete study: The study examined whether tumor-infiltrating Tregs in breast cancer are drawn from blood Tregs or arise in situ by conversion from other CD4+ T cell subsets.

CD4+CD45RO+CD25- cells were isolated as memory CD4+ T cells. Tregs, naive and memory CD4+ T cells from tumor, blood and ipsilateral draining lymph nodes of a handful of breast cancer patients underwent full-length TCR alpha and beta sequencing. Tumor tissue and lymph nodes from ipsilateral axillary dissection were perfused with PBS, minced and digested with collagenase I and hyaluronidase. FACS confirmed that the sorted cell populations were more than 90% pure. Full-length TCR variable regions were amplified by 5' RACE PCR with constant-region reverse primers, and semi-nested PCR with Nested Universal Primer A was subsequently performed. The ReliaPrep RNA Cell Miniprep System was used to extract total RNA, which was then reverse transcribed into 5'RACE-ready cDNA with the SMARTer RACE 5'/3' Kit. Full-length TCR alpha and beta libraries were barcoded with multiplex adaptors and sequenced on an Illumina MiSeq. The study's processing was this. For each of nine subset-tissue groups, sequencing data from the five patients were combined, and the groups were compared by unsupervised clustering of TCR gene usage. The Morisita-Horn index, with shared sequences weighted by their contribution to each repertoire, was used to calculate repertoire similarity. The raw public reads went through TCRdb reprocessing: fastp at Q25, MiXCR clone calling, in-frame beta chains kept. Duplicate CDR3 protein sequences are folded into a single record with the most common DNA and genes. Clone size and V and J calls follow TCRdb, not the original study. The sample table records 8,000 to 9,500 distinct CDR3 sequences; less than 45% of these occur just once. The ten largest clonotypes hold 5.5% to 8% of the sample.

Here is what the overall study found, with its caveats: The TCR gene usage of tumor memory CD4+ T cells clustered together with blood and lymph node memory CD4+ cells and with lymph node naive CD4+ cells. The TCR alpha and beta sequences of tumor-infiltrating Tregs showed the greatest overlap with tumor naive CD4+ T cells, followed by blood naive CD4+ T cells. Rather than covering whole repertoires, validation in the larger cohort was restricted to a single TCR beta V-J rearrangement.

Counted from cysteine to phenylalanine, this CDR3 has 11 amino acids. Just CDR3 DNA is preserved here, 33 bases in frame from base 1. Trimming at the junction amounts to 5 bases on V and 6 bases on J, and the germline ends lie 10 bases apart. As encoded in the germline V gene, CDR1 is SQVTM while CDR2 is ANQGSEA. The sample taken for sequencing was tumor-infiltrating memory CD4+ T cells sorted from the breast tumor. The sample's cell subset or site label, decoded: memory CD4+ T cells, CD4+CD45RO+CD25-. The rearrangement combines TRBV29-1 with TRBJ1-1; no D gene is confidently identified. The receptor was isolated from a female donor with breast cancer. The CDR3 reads CSVSVGPEAFF. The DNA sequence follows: TGCAGCGTTTCGGTCGGTCCTGAAGCTTTCTTT.